This TCR beta chain was obtained from a study of CD8+CD57+ T cells in acquired aplastic anemia. Study at large: Across the sorted CD4+ and CD8+ cells, DNA amounts averaged roughly 3 ug. CD4+ reads averaged approximately 9.9 million in healthy donors. Notes on the study in general: Levels of CD8+ Simpson's diversity were not significantly distinct in patients versus controls. Patients had around 30 CD8+ CDR3 sequences in common with controls (the shared set).

J gave up 3 bases and V 5 bases, and 4 bases lay outside the gene matches. The CDR3 has 15 residues. Germline loops: CDR1 SGHTA, CDR2 FQGNSA. To note about this clonotype: Its target is unknown.

The study profiled TCR beta VDJ and CDR3 using genomic DNA as template. MiXCR, applied by TCRdb to the reads, yields one record per CDR3 protein. In the table there are 200,000 to 250,000 distinct CDR3 sequences, approximately 60% of which are singletons. This clonotype was obtained from a human donor in good health. The chain is built from TRBV7-2 and TRBJ2-7, with TRBD2 matching over 13 bases. The source material was sorted CD4+, CD8+, or CD8+CD57+ T cells (not recorded which) from PBMCs. The CDR3 DNA sequence: TGTGCCAGCAGCCAGACTAGCGGGAGGAACTACGAGCAGTACTTC. Protein: CASSQTSGRNYEQYF.